This record concerns one TCR beta chain sequence. The antigen remains undetermined. This CDR3 is 15 amino acids long. Only the protein is available. The V gene's germline CDR1 is MNHNY and CDR2 SVGAGI (reference sequence). The source of the sample is a study of synovial regulatory T cells in juvenile arthritis. Study-level findings and limits: Blood Treg cells that were inflammation-associated showed lower TCR diversity than other blood Treg cells.

TCRdb keeps only in-frame clones here, not all; method: immunoSEQ multiplex PCR. Here the sample table reports 9,900 or so clones. The sequenced sample was Treg cells from blood. Subset: remaining (HLA-DR-negative) circulating blood Treg cells. The receptor was derived from a donor between 2 and 29 years old with juvenile idiopathic arthritis. J is TRBJ1-1 and V is TRBV6-6; TCRdb selects TRBD1, and the lack of DNA leaves this call unchecked. This CDR3 reads CASRDTGQSNTEAFF.